Each of the 14 T cell receptor beta chains below was sequenced from the same sample in a study of OX40 agonist ivuxolimab in advanced cancers. Preparation of the library involved the immunoSEQ multiplex PCR assay. In TCRdb, the immuneACCESS table is reduced to in-frame sequences with V and J assigned. These tables do not hold every clone; where another copy was compared, an unresolved V gene accounts for under half, and the others remain unexplained. The sample table holds more than 50,000 clones, of which around 86% were seen once. The ten top clones hold nearly 0.9% of the sample. The specimen was CD4+ or CD8+ T cells sorted from blood, collected in a trial of the OX40 agonist ivuxolimab. The receptor set was obtained from an adult with an advanced solid tumor such as melanoma, head and neck, liver or kidney cancer.

In its sample, this clone was seen a few times. The chain couples TRBV6-1 to TRBJ1-1; a possible D gene is TRBD1 (6 bases). CDR3 length: 13 amino acids. V dropped 7 bases and J dropped 0 bases, with 9 bases sitting between them. The V gene's germline CDR1 is MNHNS and CDR2 SASEGT. The CDR3 DNA follows: TGTGCCAGCAAGGGACATTTGAACACTGAAGCTTTCTTT. It specifies CASKGHLNTEAFF.

The CDR3 protein is CASVSAGANVLTF. The CDR3 bases are TGTGCCAGCGTCTCGGCAGGGGCCAACGTCCTGACTTTC. This chain links TRBV11-1 with TRBJ2-6, with D uncertain. CDR1 is SGHAT and CDR2 is FQDESV in the germline V gene (reference sequence). Trimming took 8 bases from V and 4 from J, leaving 9 bases between them. The CDR3 contains 13 residues.

The chain employs TRBV16 and TRBJ1-5; TRBD1 matches at 8 bases. With 2 bases clipped from V and 6 bases from J, the junction kept 3 bases outside the gene matches. The CDR3 consists of 14 residues. The germline gives CDR1 KGHSY, CDR2 FQNENV. DNA for the CDR3: TGTGCCAGCAGCCAACGACAGGGGCGTCAGCCCCAGCATTTT. The encoded protein is CASSQRQGRQPQHF.

A single count supports this clone. The genes are TRBV2 and TRBJ2-1; no reliable D call. The ends were cut back, 6 bases at V and 9 bases at J, with 9 bases in the middle. Germline values: CDR1 SNHLY, CDR2 FYNNEI. This CDR3 comprises 11 residues. The CDR3 reads CASSVGTEQFF. CDR3 DNA sequence: TGTGCCAGCAGCGTAGGTACTGAGCAGTTCTTC.

The rearrangement joins TRBV27 to TRBJ2-6; 8 bases match TRBD1. The V gene end was trimmed by 6 bases and the J gene end by 0 bases; junction bases not matched to a gene: 10. There are 18 residues in the CDR3. Germline-derived CDR1 and CDR2 are MNHEY and SMNVEV (reference sequence). CDR3 DNA: TGTGCCAGCAGCATGCTACAGGGGGTGAGCTCTGGGGCCAACGTCCTGACTTTC. This translates into CASSMLQGVSSGANVLTF.

The chain combines TRBV5-5 with TRBJ1-5, with D possibly being TRBD1 (5 bases). This CDR3 comprises 13 residues. Germline-derived CDR1 and CDR2 are SGHKS and YYEKEE (reference sequence). Trimming took 4 bases from V and 5 from J, leaving 10 bases between them. This CDR3 reads CASSPRVDQPQHF. The CDR3 nucleotides read TGTGCCAGCAGCCCCAGGGTAGATCAGCCCCAGCATTTT.

The genes are TRBV6-6 and TRBJ2-1, with D possibly matching TRBD1 (6 bases). Between the trimmed V and J ends, which lost 8 bases and 5 bases, there was a span of 13 bases. Germline CDR1 is MNHNY and CDR2 is SVGAGI (reference sequence). The CDR3 consists of 13 residues. DNA of the CDR3: TGTGCCAGCCACCTAGGGGGACACAATGAGCAGTTCTTC. Residues: CASHLGGHNEQFF.

The J gene is TRBJ2-3, the V gene TRBV9, with D hard to call. The V and J ends lost 0 bases and 5 bases respectively, with 4 bases between them. The germline V gene encodes CDR1 SGDLS and CDR2 YYNGEE. The CDR3 length is 12 residues. The CDR3 loop reads CASSVEGDTQYF. DNA for the CDR3: TGTGCCAGCAGCGTAGAGGGAGATACGCAGTATTTT.

The chain couples TRBV4-1 to TRBJ2-3; D remains ambiguous. The CDR3 spans 14 residues. Germline values: CDR1 MGHRA, CDR2 YSYEKL. V shed 1 base and J shed 0 bases, with 5 bases lying between them. CDR3 region: CASSQGASTDTQYF. CDR3 coding DNA: TGCGCCAGCAGCCAAGGGGCGAGCACAGATACGCAGTATTTT.

This chain uses TRBV20-1 with TRBJ1-1; unclear D gene. There are 11 residues in the CDR3. V lost 6 bases, J lost 4 bases, and 9 bases lay in between. Germline V gene data show CDR1 as DFQATT and CDR2 as SNEGSKA (reference sequence). CDR3 bases: TGCAGTGCAGACTGGTCCACTGAAGCTTTCTTT. As protein: CSADWSTEAFF.

The gene calls are TRBV2 and TRBJ1-1; 10 nucleotides agree with TRBD1. The junction had 1 base not matched to a gene; V was cut back by 8 bases and J by 1 base. The germline V gene has CDR1 SNHLY and CDR2 FYNNEI. The CDR3 loop spans 13 amino acids. Here the CDR3 reads CASRQGANTEAFF. CDR3 DNA sequence: TGTGCCAGCCGACAGGGGGCGAACACTGAAGCTTTCTTT.

The sample holds a few counts of this clone. The rearrangement links TRBV28 to TRBJ1-2; 9 bases map to TRBD1. The CDR3 is 15 amino acids. Germline assignment: CDR1 MDHEN and CDR2 SYDVKM. V dropped 3 bases and J dropped 4; count of bases not matched to a gene: 6. The CDR3 here is CASSLKQGAPYGYTF. The CDR3 nucleotides are TGTGCCAGCAGTTTGAAACAGGGGGCCCCCTATGGCTACACCTTC.

In this sample, this clone turned up once. The rearrangement links TRBV18 to TRBJ1-2; TRBD1 might be the D (6 bases). The V gene lost 6 bases and the J gene lost 3 bases, with 14 bases spanning the gap. Germline V lookup: CDR1 KGHSH, CDR2 LQKENI. This CDR3 contains 14 residues. The DNA for the CDR3 is TGTGCCAGCTCGCCTAAGGGGGTTGACTATGGCTACACCTTC. Protein: CASSPKGVDYGYTF.

V and J are TRBV18 and TRBJ2-1; D tentatively reads TRBD1 or TRBD2 (5 bases each). CDR3 length: 16 residues. Per germline, CDR1 KGHSH and CDR2 LQKENI. V lost 2 bases to trimming and J lost 5 bases, with 16 bases between them. Here the CDR3 DNA reads TGTGCCAGCTCACCAGCGGGCAGGGTGGGCAACAATGAGCAGTTCTTC. Protein sequence: CASSPAGRVGNNEQFF. Drawing the rest from reference TRBV18 and TRBJ2-1, the complete variable domain is NAGVMQNPRHLVRRRGQEARLRCSPMKGHSHVYWYRQLPEEGLKFMVYLQKENIIDESGMPKERFSAEFPKEGPSILRIQQVVRGDSAAYFCASSPAGRVGNNEQFFGPGTRLTVL.